This TCR beta chain was recovered during a study of blood T cell repertoires in COVID-19 (dated by TCRdb to 2020 to 2022). A note on the overall study: Samples covering the acute and convalescent phases of COVID-19 were provided by collaborators in the United States, Italy and Spain. The material from the prospective study consisted of cDNA or gDNA derived from T cells, B-cell-depleted T cells, or PBMCs. Subjects who had been exposed to COVID-19, were actively infected with it, or had recovered from it provided the deeply sampled blood TCRbeta repertoires that made up the dataset. A freely available public database, intended as a resource for researchers studying the immune response to SARS-CoV-2, is where the repertoires were released. Samples were obtained from the ongoing ImmuneRACE study (first 160 participants) and from 1,254 subjects provided by 6 global collaborators. Sample metadata almost always included a de-identified subject ID, COVID-19 status, age in years and sex. Where HLA class I and class II types were available, the types were taken from metadata supplied by the sample provider, not from assay-based typing. Study-wide conclusions, independent of this receptor: Clinical and demographic metadata were provided uncurated, with the amount varying by source and participant.

There are many counts of this clone. The antigen it recognizes is unknown. Base-call qualities are not available, and no considerably larger clone is one nucleotide away. Taken from the germline V gene, the CDR1 and CDR2 loops are SGHTA and FQGNSA. Here V drops 5 bases and J drops 9 bases, and the junction holds 9 bases not matched to any gene. The CDR3 numbers 14 residues from cysteine through phenylalanine. The entry retains the CDR3 DNA only, 42 bases that are in frame from base 1. Collaborating institutions collected whole blood in K2EDTA tubes following their own protocols. For TCRbeta analysis, collaborators shipped samples as frozen whole blood, isolated PBMCs, or DNA extracted from either of those sample types. The immunoSEQ Assay, a bias-controlled multiplex PCR, was used to amplify TCRbeta CDR3 regions from genomic DNA. The original pipeline was this. The number of nucleated cells in each sample was estimated by amplification of reference gene primers within the assay. Sequence reads were collapsed and filtered to measure the absolute abundance of every unique TCRbeta CDR3 rearrangement. For each sample, productive Simpson clonality was calculated by taking the square root of Simpson's diversity index across productive rearrangements. Here the immuneACCESS table is served through TCRdb, limited to in-frame sequences with V and J called. Missing clones are a known gap in these copies; in checked studies unresolved V genes cover under half, and the rest lacks a known reason. The DNA gave D and trimming, while V, J and clone size come from that table. This sample holds tens of thousands of clones; approximately 80% were observed only once. The top ten clones comprise almost 50% of the sample.

This sequence originates from a human donor in a cohort sampled during active COVID-19. Sequencing was carried out using peripheral blood. The receptor chain draws on TRBV7-2 and TRBJ1-5; a stretch of 8 junction bases matches TRBD1. The DNA sequence is given as TGTGCCAGCAGCCCCGGACAGGGATCATTGCCCCAGCATTTT. This encodes CASSPGQGSLPQHF.